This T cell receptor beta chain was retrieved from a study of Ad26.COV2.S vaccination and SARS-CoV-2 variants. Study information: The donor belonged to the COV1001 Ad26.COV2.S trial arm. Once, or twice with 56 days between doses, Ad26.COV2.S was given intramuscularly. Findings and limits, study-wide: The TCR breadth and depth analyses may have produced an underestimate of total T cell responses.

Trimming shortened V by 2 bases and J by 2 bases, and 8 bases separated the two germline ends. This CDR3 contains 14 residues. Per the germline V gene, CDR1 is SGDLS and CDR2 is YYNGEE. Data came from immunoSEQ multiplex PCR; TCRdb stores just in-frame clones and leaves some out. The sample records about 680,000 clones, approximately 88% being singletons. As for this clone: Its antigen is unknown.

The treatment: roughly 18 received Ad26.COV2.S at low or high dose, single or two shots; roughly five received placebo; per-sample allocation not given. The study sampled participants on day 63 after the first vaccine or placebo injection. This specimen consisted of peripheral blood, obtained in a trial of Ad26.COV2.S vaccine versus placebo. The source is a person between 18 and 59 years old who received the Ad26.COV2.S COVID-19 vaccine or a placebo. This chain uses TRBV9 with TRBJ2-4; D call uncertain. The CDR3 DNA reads TGTGCCAGCAGCGTTGGGGATACCAAAAACATTCAGTACTTC. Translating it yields CASSVGDTKNIQYF.